This TCR beta chain was captured in a study of neurological immune-mediated disorders. Study-wide results and caveats: It was HTLV-1-associated myelopathy that showed the most TCR clonal expansion, while multiple sclerosis showed the least, falling below healthy controls.

Synthesis of cDNA was carried out by template-switch 5'RACE. The reaction used 10-nucleotide random UMIs. Each CDR3 protein gets one entry after TCRdb re-called the 5' RACE reads with MiXCR. Here the sample spans about 120,000 distinct CDR3 sequences, about 3.2% being singletons. This clonotype was picked up many times. Antigen unknown. Germline V gene lookup returns CDR1 DFQATT and CDR2 SNEGSKA (reference sequence). The CDR3 has 13 residues. V lost 5 bases and J lost 10, with 17 bases in between. This clonotype was obtained from a woman aged 30 to 39 with multiple sclerosis. V gene TRBV20-1 combines with J gene TRBJ1-4; a possible D gene is TRBD1 (6 bases). The source material was PBMCs. The DNA for the CDR3 is TGCAGTGCTTCTAAGGGGGGAGTAGGAAAACTGTTTTTT. It encodes CSASKGGVGKLFF.